This T cell receptor (beta chain) is from a study of type 1 regulatory T cells. In the study overall: T-allo10 is an in vitro-generated, Tr1-enriched CD4 T cell product specific for alloantigen.

Study outcomes and limitations: Type 1 regulatory T cells had a more restricted TCR repertoire than non-type 1 regulatory T cells.

Concerning this clonotype: Antigen: not known.

TCRdb ran MiXCR on the reads and lists one entry per CDR3 protein. The repertoire holds several thousand distinct CDR3 sequences, around a third seen once, with under 30% in the top ten. Trimming took 3 bases from V and 2 from J; bases not matched to a gene: 9. CDR3 length: 16 residues. Germline-derived CDR1 and CDR2 are SGHNT and YYREEE (reference sequence). V usage is TRBV5-4 and J usage is TRBJ2-5; TRBD1 matches at 8 bases. The sample comprised cultured type 1 regulatory T (Tr1) cells, either the whole culture or a sorted fraction (not recorded which). This receptor was obtained from a human donor in good health. The DNA for the CDR3 is TGTGCCAGCAGCTCTCCGGACAGGGACCCACAAGAGACCCAGTACTTC. Protein sequence: CASSSPDRDPQETQYF.